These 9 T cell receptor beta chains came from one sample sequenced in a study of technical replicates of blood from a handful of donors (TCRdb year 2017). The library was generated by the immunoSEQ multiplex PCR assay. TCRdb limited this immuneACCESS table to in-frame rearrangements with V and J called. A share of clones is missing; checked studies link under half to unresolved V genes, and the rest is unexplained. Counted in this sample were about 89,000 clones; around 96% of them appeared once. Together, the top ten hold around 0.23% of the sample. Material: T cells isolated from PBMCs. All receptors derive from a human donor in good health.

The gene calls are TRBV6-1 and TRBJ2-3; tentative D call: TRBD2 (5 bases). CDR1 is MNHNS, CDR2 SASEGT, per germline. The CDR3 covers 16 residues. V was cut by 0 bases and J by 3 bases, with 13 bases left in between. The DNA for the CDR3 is TGTGCCAGCAGTGAAGCACCCGGGAAGCTGACAGATACGCAGTATTTT. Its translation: CASSEAPGKLTDTQYF.

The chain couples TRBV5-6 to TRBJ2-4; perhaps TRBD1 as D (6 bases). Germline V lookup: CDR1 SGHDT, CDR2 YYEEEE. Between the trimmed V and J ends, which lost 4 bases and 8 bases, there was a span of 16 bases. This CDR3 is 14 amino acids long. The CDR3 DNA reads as TGTGCCAGCAGCGATTTCGGTACAGGGCACATTCAGTACTTC. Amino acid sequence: CASSDFGTGHIQYF.

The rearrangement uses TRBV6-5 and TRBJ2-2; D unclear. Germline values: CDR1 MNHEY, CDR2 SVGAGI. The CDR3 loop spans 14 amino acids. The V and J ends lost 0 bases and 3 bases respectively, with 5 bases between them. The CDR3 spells CASSYSSYTGELFF. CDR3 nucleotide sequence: TGTGCCAGCAGTTACTCGAGTTACACCGGGGAGCTGTTTTTT.

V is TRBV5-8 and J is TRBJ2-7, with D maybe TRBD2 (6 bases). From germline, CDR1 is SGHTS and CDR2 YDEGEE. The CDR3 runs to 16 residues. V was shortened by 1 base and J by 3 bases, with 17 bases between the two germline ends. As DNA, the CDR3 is TGTGCCAGCAGCTTGTACTCGGGGACTGCTGACTACGAGCAGTACTTC. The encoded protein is CASSLYSGTADYEQYF.

CDR3 bases: TGTGCCAGTAGTAAGGGGCGCTACACTGAAGCTTTCTTT. It codes for CASSKGRYTEAFF. J is TRBJ1-1 and V is TRBV19; D might be TRBD1 (5 bases). Trimming stripped 4 bases from V and 3 bases from J, with 9 bases between. Germline V gene sequence: CDR1 LNHDA, CDR2 SQIVND (reference sequence). This CDR3 comprises 13 residues.

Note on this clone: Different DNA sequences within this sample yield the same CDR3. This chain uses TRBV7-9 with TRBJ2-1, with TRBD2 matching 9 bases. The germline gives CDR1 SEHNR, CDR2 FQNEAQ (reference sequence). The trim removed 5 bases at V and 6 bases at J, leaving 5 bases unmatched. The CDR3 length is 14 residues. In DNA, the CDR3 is TGTGCCAGCAGCCTGGGACTAGCCGGCAATGAGCAGTTCTTC. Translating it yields CASSLGLAGNEQFF.

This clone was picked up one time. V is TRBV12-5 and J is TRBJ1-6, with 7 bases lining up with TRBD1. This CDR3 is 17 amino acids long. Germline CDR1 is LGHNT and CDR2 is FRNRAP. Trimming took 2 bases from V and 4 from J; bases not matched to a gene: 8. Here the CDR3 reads CASGLRPGGQYNSPLHF. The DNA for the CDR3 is TGTGCTAGTGGTTTGAGGCCAGGGGGTCAGTATAATTCACCCCTCCACTTT.

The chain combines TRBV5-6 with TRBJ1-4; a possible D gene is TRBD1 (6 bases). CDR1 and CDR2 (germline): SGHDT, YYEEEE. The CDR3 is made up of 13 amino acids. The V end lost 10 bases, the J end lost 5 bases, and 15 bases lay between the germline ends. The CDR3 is CACRRGANEKLFF. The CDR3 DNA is TGTGCCTGCCGCAGGGGAGCAAATGAAAAACTGTTTTTT.

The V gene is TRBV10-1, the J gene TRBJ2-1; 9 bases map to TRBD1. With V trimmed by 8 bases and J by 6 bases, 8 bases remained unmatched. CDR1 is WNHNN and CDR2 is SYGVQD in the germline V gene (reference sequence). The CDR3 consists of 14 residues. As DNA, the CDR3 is TGCGCCAGCGCCCGGGACAGGGTAGGCAATGAGCAGTTCTTC. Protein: CASARDRVGNEQFF.